The sequence of this TCR beta chain was determined in a study of T cells in Graves' hyperthyroidism and ophthalmopathy. What was amplified from RNA transcripts were TCR beta CDR3 regions. First-round RT-PCR of the TCR CDR3 relied on the HTBI primer set. TCRdb reanalysed the multiplex PCR reads using MiXCR and keeps one entry per CDR3 protein. The sample lists around 340,000 distinct CDR3 sequences; about 15% were seen once. This clonotype appeared many times. The receptor comes from a man aged 25-45 years with Graves' hyperthyroidism. Specimen: blood.

CDR3 DNA: TGCAGTGCTCTGCAACCGGGACAGGGCTCCTACGAGCAGTACTTC. This translates into CSALQPGQGSYEQYF. V and J are TRBV20-1 and TRBJ2-7; 9 nucleotides agree with TRBD1. Germline values: CDR1 DFQATT, CDR2 SNEGSKA (reference sequence). The J segment lost 0 bases and the V segment lost 5 bases, leaving 8 bases of the junction unmatched. The CDR3 is 15 residues long.